This is a list of T cell receptor beta chains from one sample in a study of Graves' ophthalmopathy and Graves' hyperthyroidism. TCRdb ran MiXCR on the multiplex PCR reads and lists one entry per CDR3 protein. The profile shows approximately 150,000 distinct CDR3 sequences, just under 40% of them singletons. Sequences were obtained from peripheral blood. The receptors shown here come from a man under 40 with Graves' ophthalmopathy. Both conserved end residues are part of each CDR3. Each record gives: J gene, clone size, D gene, V gene, CDR3 DNA, CDR3 protein. A D gene is named only where the DNA matches it firmly. Some rows have no size entry. The others give once, few or many, or a class for an expanded clone.

J: TRBJ2-2
size: -
D: -
V: TRBV20-1
DNA: TGCAGTGCTAGAGAAGGTGCGCCCGGGGAGCTGTTTTTT
CDR3: CSAREGAPGELFF

J: TRBJ2-7
size: many
D: TRBD1
V: TRBV7-2
DNA: TGTGCCAGCAGCTCCGGAACAGGGGGCGGCTTCTACGAGCAGTACTTC
CDR3: CASSSGTGGGFYEQYF

J: TRBJ2-6
size: many
D: -
V: TRBV6-2/TRBV6-3
DNA: TGTGCCAGCAGTACAAACCGGGGCTCTGGGGCCAACGTCCTGACTTTC
CDR3: CASSTNRGSGANVLTF

J: TRBJ2-4
size: -
D: -
V: TRBV5-1
DNA: TGCGCCAGCAGCCCCGCACCACAGGGATTAGCCAAAAACATTCAGTACTTC
CDR3: CASSPAPQGLAKNIQYF

J: TRBJ1-1
size: many
D: -
V: TRBV12-3/TRBV12-4
DNA: TGTGCCAGCAGTTTACTCACATCCCACGGCGCTGAAGCTTTCTTT
CDR3: CASSLLTSHGAEAFF

J: TRBJ2-7
size: -
D: TRBD1
V: TRBV7-8
DNA: TGTGCCAGCACTATGACAGGGCAGACCTACGAGCAGTACTTC
CDR3: CASTMTGQTYEQYF

J: TRBJ2-5
size: -
D: TRBD2
V: TRBV7-2
DNA: TGTGCCAGCAGCCCTGGGACTAGCGGGAGGTTGGAGACCCAGTACTTC
CDR3: CASSPGTSGRLETQYF

J: TRBJ2-7
size: -
D: -
V: TRBV28
DNA: TGTGCCAGCAGTCTCCCTGGGCAGACCTACGAGCAGTACTTC
CDR3: CASSLPGQTYEQYF

J: TRBJ1-5
size: many
D: -
V: TRBV6-4
DNA: TGTGCCAGCATCTCGGGGGGCTCATACAATCAGCCCCAGCATTTT
CDR3: CASISGGSYNQPQHF

J: TRBJ1-6
size: many
D: -
V: TRBV19
DNA: TGTGCCAGTAAATGGACGTGGTCCGGGGATTCACCCCTCCACTTT
CDR3: CASKWTWSGDSPLHF

J: TRBJ2-4
size: many
D: -
V: TRBV7-2
DNA: TGTGCCAGCAGCTTAGCTGCCCCCATTCTAGCGTCCCAGTACTTC
CDR3: CASSLAAPILASQYF

J: TRBJ1-1
size: -
D: -
V: TRBV27
DNA: TGTGCCAGCATCAGCCTGGGCACTGAAGCTTTCTTT
CDR3: CASISLGTEAFF

J: TRBJ1-2
size: -
D: -
V: TRBV20-1
DNA: TGCAGTGCATTCCCCCAGGGAGGGATTCATGGCTACACCTTC
CDR3: CSAFPQGGIHGYTF

J: TRBJ1-5
size: once
D: -
V: TRBV12-3/TRBV12-4
DNA: TGTGCCAGCAGTTTCCTCCAGGGAAATCAGCCCCAGCATTTT
CDR3: CASSFLQGNQPQHF

J: TRBJ1-5
size: many
D: TRBD1
V: TRBV28
DNA: TGTGCCAGCAGTTTCCGTGACAGGGCTTGGCAGCCCCAGCATTTT
CDR3: CASSFRDRAWQPQHF

J: TRBJ1-5
size: many
D: -
V: TRBV28
DNA: TGTGCCAGCAGTAGGAACCAAGCGACGGCTCAGCCCCAGCATTTT
CDR3: CASSRNQATAQPQHF